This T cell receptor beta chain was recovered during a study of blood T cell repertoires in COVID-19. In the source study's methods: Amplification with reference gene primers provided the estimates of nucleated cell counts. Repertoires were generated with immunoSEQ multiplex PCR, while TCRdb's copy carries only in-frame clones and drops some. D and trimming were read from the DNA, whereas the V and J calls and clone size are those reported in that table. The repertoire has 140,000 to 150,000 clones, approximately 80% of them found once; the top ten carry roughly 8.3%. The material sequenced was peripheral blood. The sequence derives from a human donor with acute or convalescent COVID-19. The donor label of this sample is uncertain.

CDR3 in amino acids: CASTEGGRTGELFF. In DNA, the CDR3 is TGTGCCAGTACAGAGGGGGGGCGAACCGGGGAGCTGTTTTTT. The chain combines TRBV19 with TRBJ2-2, with D tentatively TRBD2 (7 bases). Trimming left V 7 bases short and J 5 bases short, with 14 bases between. Germline lookup yields CDR1 LNHDA and CDR2 SQIVND (reference sequence). This CDR3 is built from 14 residues. Full variable domain (remainder filled in from reference TRBV19 and TRBJ2-2): DGGITQSPKYLFRKEGQNVTLSCEQNLNHDAMYWYRQDPGQGLRLIYYSQIVNDFQKGDIAEGYSVSREKKESFPLTVTSAQKNPTAFYLCASTEGGRTGELFFGEGSRLTVL.